These 29 T cell receptor beta chains originate from one sample sequenced in a study of T cell responses to AZD1222 COVID-19 vaccine. Data came from immunoSEQ multiplex PCR; TCRdb stores just in-frame clones and leaves some out. There are about 34,000 clones in the sample; approximately 88% occur only once, and around 6.6% lies in the top ten. The specimen was peripheral blood, collected on day 0 of AZD1222 vaccination. These receptors were obtained from an adult in good health.

This clone was recorded once. The chain uses TRBV5-1 and TRBJ2-1; D gene uncertain. V was pared by 4 bases and J by 4 bases, with 12 bases between. CDR3 length: 14 amino acids. Germline values: CDR1 SGHRS, CDR2 YFSETQ. CDR3 in amino acids: CASSPRYTYNEQFF. CDR3 nucleotide sequence: TGCGCCAGCAGCCCACGATACACATACAATGAGCAGTTCTTC.

This clone has only a few counts. The rearrangement links TRBV27 to TRBJ1-5; 7 bases line up with TRBD1. Losses at the gene ends were 8 bases for V and 1 base for J; bases not matched to a gene: 5. The germline CDR1 and CDR2 sequences are MNHEY and SMNVEV (reference sequence). The CDR3 loop spans 14 amino acids. The CDR3 DNA follows: TGTGCCAGCTCCCAGGGGGGAAGCAATCAGCCCCAGCATTTT. Translating it yields CASSQGGSNQPQHF.

The chain employs TRBV10-3 and TRBJ2-7; 9 bases are shared with TRBD1. The CDR3 is 15 residues long. Germline assignment: CDR1 ENHRY and CDR2 SYGVKD. Unmatched junction bases numbered 9, after V lost 5 bases and J lost 4 bases. In DNA, the CDR3 is TGTGCCATCAGTCCGGGCTTAGACAGGGGGTACGAGCAGTACTTC. This sequence encodes CAISPGLDRGYEQYF.

The rearrangement joins TRBV5-1 to TRBJ1-3, with D perhaps matching TRBD1 (5 bases). CDR3 length: 14 residues. Trimming cost V 4 bases and J 12 bases, with 20 bases left between them. The germline gives CDR1 SGHRS, CDR2 YFSETQ. Here the CDR3 reads CASSTGTIQEFIYF. The CDR3 bases are TGCGCCAGCAGCACCGGAACGATACAGGAGTTCATATATTTT.

The chain links TRBV4-3 to TRBJ2-2, with a weak D call TRBD1 (6 bases). V lost 0 bases and J 6 bases, leaving 14 bases between the germline ends. The CDR3 runs 16 residues. Per the germline V gene, CDR1 is LGHNA and CDR2 is YSLEER. CDR3 amino acids: CASSQDLNRVAGELFF. CDR3 DNA sequence: TGCGCCAGCAGCCAAGATCTCAACAGGGTGGCCGGGGAGCTGTTTTTT.

This chain connects TRBV7-2 to TRBJ1-2; 7 nucleotides line up with TRBD1. CDR1 and CDR2 (germline): SGHTA, FQGNSA. V dropped 5 bases and J dropped 4; count of bases not matched to a gene: 7. The length of the CDR3 is 14 residues. The DNA for the CDR3 is TGTGCCAGCAGCACCCAGGGGGTTGTCTATGGCTACACCTTC. This codes for CASSTQGVVYGYTF.

The rearrangement uses TRBV11-2 and TRBJ2-7; D unclear. This CDR3 has 13 residues. Trimming cost V 0 bases and J 6 bases, with 9 bases left between them. The germline V gene encodes CDR1 SGHAT and CDR2 FQNNGV. CDR3 residues: CASSLENSGEQYF. Written as DNA, the CDR3 is TGTGCCAGCAGCTTAGAGAATTCTGGCGAGCAGTACTTC. The entire variable domain, with the rest obtained from reference TRBV11-2 and TRBJ2-7, is as follows: EAGVAQSPRYKIIEKRQSVAFWCNPISGHATLYWYQQILGQGPKLLIQFQNNGVVDDSQLPKDRFSAERLKGVDSTLKIQPAKLEDSAVYLCASSLENSGEQYFGPGTRLTVT.

The CDR3, as DNA: TGTGCCACCAGTGTCGGGACAGGGGGGACAGATACGCAGTATTTT. Translating it yields CATSVGTGGTDTQYF. The V call is TRBV24-1, the J call TRBJ2-3, with TRBD1 identical over 11 bases. Trimming at V came to 5 bases and at J to 3 bases, leaving 3 bases not matched to a gene. Germline loops: CDR1 KGHDR, CDR2 SFDVKD. CDR3 size: 15 residues.

V and J are TRBV10-2 and TRBJ2-3, with 11 bases identical to TRBD2. Germline loops: CDR1 WSHSY, CDR2 SAAADI. V was pared by 3 bases and J by 2 bases, with 4 bases of the junction left unmatched. This CDR3 contains 16 residues. Written as DNA, the CDR3 is TGCGCCAGCAGTGAATCTAGCGGGGGGCCCACAGATACGCAGTATTTT. Translated: CASSESSGGPTDTQYF.

The genes are TRBV6-5 and TRBJ1-2; 8 positions match TRBD1. The CDR3 runs 13 residues. The J segment lost 4 bases and the V segment lost 6 bases, leaving 4 bases of the junction unmatched. Germline CDR1 reads MNHEY; CDR2 reads SVGAGI. CDR3 residues: CASSAGGFYGYTF. The CDR3 DNA sequence: TGTGCCAGCAGCGCAGGGGGCTTCTATGGCTACACCTTC.

The CDR3 sequence: CASSYAAVEETQYF. In DNA, the CDR3 is TGTGCCAGCAGCTATGCCGCGGTAGAAGAGACCCAGTACTTC. This rearrangement joins TRBV5-5 to TRBJ2-5; D is undetermined. The V end was cut by 3 bases, the J end by 3 bases, with 12 bases between. CDR1 and CDR2 (germline): SGHKS, YYEKEE (reference sequence). CDR3 size: 14 residues.

This chain connects TRBV5-1 to TRBJ2-5, with 8 bases aligning to TRBD1. Losses at the gene ends were 4 bases for V and 5 bases for J; bases not matched to a gene: 7. This CDR3 has 14 residues. The germline gives CDR1 SGHRS, CDR2 YFSETQ. CDR3 residues: CASSTRGLTETQYF. As DNA, the CDR3 is TGCGCCAGCAGCACCAGGGGGCTGACGGAGACCCAGTACTTC.

V and J are TRBV29-1 and TRBJ2-7; TRBD1 is a possible D gene (5 bases). From germline, CDR1 is SQVTM and CDR2 ANQGSEA. The CDR3 has 15 residues. Trimming pared 4 bases from V and 3 bases from J, leaving 19 bases between. Here the CDR3 reads CSVGGWQGLHYEQYF. In DNA, the CDR3 is TGCAGCGTTGGAGGCTGGCAGGGCCTACACTACGAGCAGTACTTC.

This chain connects TRBV10-1 to TRBJ2-7, with 8 positions matching TRBD1. CDR1 and CDR2 from the germline V gene are WNHNN and SYGVQD (reference sequence). There are 15 residues in the CDR3. V trimming: 5 bases; J trimming: 5 bases; junction bases outside the gene matches: 11. CDR3: CASSHTGGGWDEQYF. DNA for the CDR3: TGCGCCAGCAGTCATACAGGGGGAGGTTGGGACGAGCAGTACTTC.

The table lists this clone with a count of one. The V call is TRBV3-1 (or the pseudogene TRBV3-2), the J call TRBJ1-1; 7 bases line up with TRBD1. The CDR3 totals 15 residues. J lost 2 bases, V lost 3 bases, and 6 bases had no gene match. CDR1 and CDR2 (germline): LGHDT, YNNKEL (reference sequence). Written as DNA, the CDR3 is TGTGCCAGCAGCCAGGGGGGACAGCCTAACACTGAAGCTTTCTTT. Encoded protein: CASSQGGQPNTEAFF.

This chain joins TRBV29-1 and TRBJ2-7, with a possible D match to TRBD1 (5 bases). CDR3 length: 14 residues. Trimming took off 4 bases at V and 5 bases at J, with 18 bases between the two ends. Germline V lookup: CDR1 SQVTM, CDR2 ANQGSEA. CDR3 coding DNA: TGCAGCGTTGCATCTGGCAGGGTGGGCAACGAGCAGTACTTC. This sequence encodes CSVASGRVGNEQYF.

This chain links TRBV3-1 (or the pseudogene TRBV3-2) with TRBJ1-2; D possibly corresponds to TRBD1 (5 bases). Trimming stripped 0 bases from V and 4 bases from J, with 15 bases between. The germline CDR1 and CDR2 sequences are LGHDT and YNNKEL (reference sequence). The CDR3 runs to 16 residues. The CDR3 bases are TGTGCCAGCAGCCAAGATAGGAGGGGCCGGGTCTATGGCTACACCTTC. It is translated as CASSQDRRGRVYGYTF.

The chain links TRBV19 to TRBJ2-7, with 7 bases identical to TRBD1. The length of the CDR3 is 15 residues. Germline trimming cut 5 bases from V and 3 bases from J; bases unmatched to any gene: 10. Per germline, CDR1 LNHDA and CDR2 SQIVND (reference sequence). The CDR3 sequence is CASSPRPGQLYEQYF. CDR3 DNA: TGTGCCAGTAGTCCTCGACCGGGACAGCTCTACGAGCAGTACTTC.

The J gene is TRBJ1-2, the V gene TRBV5-1; D may be TRBD1 (6 bases). Germline loops: CDR1 SGHRS, CDR2 YFSETQ. CDR3 size: 15 residues. V dropped 4 bases and J dropped 8 bases, with 21 bases sitting between them. In nucleotides, the CDR3 is TGCGCCAGCAGCCCTCACCACAGGGCCCCCCGCGGCTACACCTTC. This codes for CASSPHHRAPRGYTF.

This chain uses TRBV10-2 with TRBJ2-5; D perhaps matches TRBD1 (5 bases). The CDR3 covers 13 residues. V shed 8 bases and J shed 10 bases, with 20 bases lying between them. Germline V gives CDR1 WSHSY, CDR2 SAAADI. DNA for the CDR3: TGCGCCAGCGGGGCGAGGTCCCTATGGAACCAGTACTTC. Amino acid sequence: CASGARSLWNQYF.

This clone was seen only a few times. This chain uses TRBV29-1 with TRBJ1-1; TRBD1 agrees at 7 bases. Trimming took 6 bases from V and 6 from J; bases not matched to a gene: 10. Germline CDR1 and CDR2: SQVTM and ANQGSEA. This CDR3 has 13 residues. CDR3 sequence reads: CSVTQGGMAEAFF. The CDR3, as DNA: TGCAGCGTAACCCAGGGGGGAATGGCTGAAGCTTTCTTT.

V gene TRBV7-9 combines with J gene TRBJ2-1, with 10 nucleotides matching TRBD2. From germline, CDR1 is SEHNR and CDR2 FQNEAQ (reference sequence). V lost 2 bases to trimming and J lost 4 bases; unmatched junction nucleotides: 5. The length of the CDR3 is 16 residues. The CDR3 DNA follows: TGTGCCAGCAGCTTATTAACTAGCGGGGTATACAATGAGCAGTTCTTC. This codes for CASSLLTSGVYNEQFF.

The chain has TRBV7-2 and TRBJ2-2; maybe TRBD2 (5 bases). V lost 5 bases, J lost 5 bases, and 9 bases lay in between. The CDR3 totals 13 residues. CDR1 SGHTA and CDR2 FQGNSA come from the germline V gene. The CDR3 DNA is TGTGCCAGCAGCGGCCGGAGGACCGGGGAGCTGTTTTTT. Amino acid sequence: CASSGRRTGELFF.

The chain combines TRBV28 with TRBJ1-1; D is undetermined. Germline assignment: CDR1 MDHEN and CDR2 SYDVKM. This CDR3 contains 12 residues. The V end lost 8 bases, the J end lost 4 bases, and 11 bases lay between the germline ends. CDR3 amino acids: CASREPPTEAFF. In DNA, the CDR3 is TGTGCCAGCCGGGAACCCCCCACTGAAGCTTTCTTT.

This clone was detected only once. The V and J genes are TRBV5-6 and TRBJ2-1; TRBD2 matches at 12 bases. Germline V gene sequence: CDR1 SGHDT, CDR2 YYEEEE. V shed 2 bases, J shed 7 bases, and the junction held 10 bases outside the gene matches. This CDR3 region has 17 residues. CDR3 nucleotides: TGTGCCAGCAGCTTAACTAGCGGGAGGAAGGTGAGGAATGAGCAGTTCTTC. It is translated as CASSLTSGRKVRNEQFF. Drawing the rest from reference TRBV5-6 and TRBJ2-1, the complete variable domain is DAGVTQSPTHLIKTRGQQVTLRCSPKSGHDTVSWYQQALGQGPQFIFQYYEEEERQRGNFPDRFSGHQFPNYSSELNVNALLLGDSALYLCASSLTSGRKVRNEQFFGPGTRLTVL.

The rearrangement links TRBV28 to TRBJ2-4; 7 bases are a match to TRBD1. Germline lookup yields CDR1 MDHEN and CDR2 SYDVKM. The ends lost 3 bases at V and 6 bases at J; junction bases unmatched: 8. The CDR3 sequence is 15 residues long. The CDR3 loop is CASSFIGTEGNIQYF. The DNA for the CDR3 is TGTGCCAGCAGTTTCATCGGGACAGAGGGAAACATTCAGTACTTC.

This clone was detected only a few times. The V call is TRBV2, the J call TRBJ1-4, with 9 bases identical to TRBD1. Germline V CDR1 and CDR2: SNHLY, FYNNEI. Trimming removed 5 bases from V and 8 bases from J; junction bases left unmatched: 6. The CDR3 is 14 residues long. CDR3 nucleotides: TGTGCCAGCAGTCCCGGGACAGGGAGAGAAAAACTGTTTTTT. Translating it yields CASSPGTGREKLFF. Based on the CDR3 plus reference TRBV2 and TRBJ1-4, the full variable domain is EPEVTQTPSHQVTQMGQEVILRCVPISNHLYFYWYRQILGQKVEFLVSFYNNEISEKSEIFDDQFSVERPDGSNFTLKIRSTKLEDSAMYFCASSPGTGREKLFFGSGTQLSVL.

The rearrangement uses TRBV7-9 and TRBJ2-1; TRBD1 matches at 8 bases. The CDR3 is 16 amino acids. Germline values: CDR1 SEHNR, CDR2 FQNEAQ (reference sequence). V was clipped by 1 base and J by 0 bases; unmatched bases: 2. The CDR3 loop reads CASSLDTGGSYNEQFF. The CDR3 nucleotides read TGTGCCAGCAGCTTAGACACAGGGGGCTCCTACAATGAGCAGTTCTTC.

The chain joins TRBV28 to TRBJ1-5; possible D gene TRBD1, 5 bases. The CDR3 totals 16 residues. From germline, CDR1 is MDHEN and CDR2 SYDVKM. Trimming shortened V by 5 bases and J by 5 bases, and 19 bases separated the two germline ends. The CDR3 spells CASSPPGTPGHQPQHF. The DNA of the CDR3 is TGTGCCAGCAGTCCCCCCGGGACCCCGGGGCATCAGCCCCAGCATTTT.